This TCR beta chain appears in the sequencing data of a study of CD8+CD57+ T cells in acquired aplastic anemia. Overall study context: Quantities of DNA derived from sorted CD4+ and CD8+ cells averaged roughly 3.4 ug.

By flow cytometry, patients selected for sequencing had shown an expansion of CD8+CD57+ cells. A few counts support this clonotype. What it recognizes is unknown. Germline V gene sequence: CDR1 ENHRY, CDR2 SYGVKD. V lost 4 bases to trimming and J lost 1 base; unmatched junction nucleotides: 6. The CDR3 is 15 residues long. Overall study results and limits: Comparison of patients with controls identified roughly 30 shared CD8+ CDR3 sequences.

Profiles of TCR beta VDJ and CDR3 were generated from a genomic DNA template. TCRdb analysed the reads with MiXCR anew, one entry per CDR3 protein. The table shows 200,000 to 250,000 distinct CDR3 sequences, with 55% to 65% occurring only once. Material: sorted CD4+, CD8+, or CD8+CD57+ T cells (not recorded which) from PBMCs. The chain is built from TRBV10-3 and TRBJ1-1, with TRBD1 matching over 7 bases. This receptor was identified in a human donor with aplastic anemia. CDR3 DNA sequence: TGTGCCATCAGTGCCCGACAGGGACCGAACACTGAAGCTTTCTTT. Its translation is CAISARQGPNTEAFF.